One TCR beta chain is described in this entry. Trimming left V 8 bases short and J 5 bases short, with 10 bases between. The germline CDR1 and CDR2 sequences are SNHLY and FYNNEI. The CDR3 runs 12 residues. As handled by the study authors: Quantification of nucleated cells was approximated via reference gene primer amplification. The table came from immunoSEQ multiplex PCR; TCRdb's copy has only in-frame clones and leaves some out. That table is the source of V, J and clone size, and D and trimming were worked out from the DNA. The table shows 300,000 to 500,000 clones, with 70% to 90% occurring only once. These data are taken from a study of blood T cell repertoires in COVID-19.

Sequences were obtained from PBMCs or T cells enriched from blood (not recorded which). The receptor was derived from a woman aged 25-40 years with acute COVID-19. This rearrangement joins TRBV2 to TRBJ1-5; a weak D match, TRBD1 (5 bases). The CDR3 region is CASAGVDQPQHF. CDR3 nucleotide sequence: TGTGCCAGCGCGGGGGTGGATCAGCCCCAGCATTTT. Using reference TRBV2 and TRBJ1-5 for the parts outside the CDR3, the full variable domain is EPEVTQTPSHQVTQMGQEVILRCVPISNHLYFYWYRQILGQKVEFLVSFYNNEISEKSEIFDDQFSVERPDGSNFTLKIRSTKLEDSAMYFCASAGVDQPQHFGDGTRLSIL.